This T cell receptor beta chain was retrieved from a study of T cell responses to AZD1222 COVID-19 vaccine. Notes on the study in general: The study identified only a handful of AZD1222 recipients as seropositive at baseline. Clonal diversity may have been underestimated in mostly white British donors. Repertoires were collected only later (after the peak T cell response had occurred). After two AZD1222 doses, spike-specific TCR breadth and depth rose versus day 0.

The table came from immunoSEQ multiplex PCR; TCRdb's copy has only in-frame clones and leaves some out. The data contain 150,000 or so clones, 75% to 90% of them seen just once; the ten biggest clones take up over 4%. In germline, CDR1 is MNHNS, CDR2 SASEGT. Trimming removed 2 bases from V and 8 bases from J; junction bases left unmatched: 11. This CDR3 contains 15 residues. This clone was counted a few times. Its antigen is not known. This TCR derives from an adult in good health. The sequences come from peripheral blood, collected on day 0 of MenACWY control vaccination. This sequence joins TRBV6-1 and TRBJ2-7, with 8 positions matching TRBD2. Here the CDR3 DNA reads TGTGCCAGCAGTGAATTCGACGGGGGGGCAAGCCAGCAGTACTTC. It translates to CASSEFDGGASQQYF.